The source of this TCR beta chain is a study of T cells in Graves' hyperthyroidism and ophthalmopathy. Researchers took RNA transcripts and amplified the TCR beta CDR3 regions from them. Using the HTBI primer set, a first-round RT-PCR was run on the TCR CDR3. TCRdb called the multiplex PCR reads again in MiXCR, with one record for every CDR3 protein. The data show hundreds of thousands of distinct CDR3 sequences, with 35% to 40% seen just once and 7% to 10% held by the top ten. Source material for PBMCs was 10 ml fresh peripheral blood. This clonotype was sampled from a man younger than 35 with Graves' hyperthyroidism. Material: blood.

CDR3 DNA: TGTGCCAGCAGGATAAGAGGGAACACTGAAGCTTTCTTT. Translating gives CASRIRGNTEAFF. The chain recombines TRBV6-5 with TRBJ1-1; no reliable D call. Germline V gives CDR1 MNHEY, CDR2 SVGAGI. V was cut by 6 bases and J by 1 base, with 9 bases left in between. The CDR3 length is 13 residues.